One and the same sample provided the 20 T cell receptor beta chains below, sequenced in a study of T cells in Graves' hyperthyroidism and ophthalmopathy (dated by TCRdb to the late 2010s). The library was produced with multiplex PCR. The listed sequencing device is Illumina HiSeq 2000. The TCR beta CDR3 regions were amplified from RNA transcripts. A first-round RT-PCR of the TCR CDR3 used the HTBI primer set with the Qiagen OneStep RT-PCR kit. Clones were called with MiXCR by TCRdb after fastp trimmed the public reads at Q25, and only in-frame beta chains were retained. Rows matching on CDR3 protein sequence are summarized as one entry with the most common DNA and genes. This sample holds a few hundred thousand distinct CDR3 sequences; roughly 13% were observed only once. The top ten clones comprise more than 20% of the sample. Specimen: blood. These receptors were obtained from a man aged 25 to 40 with Graves' hyperthyroidism that later progressed to Graves' ophthalmopathy.

This clonotype was seen at least ten times. The chain couples TRBV6-5 to TRBJ1-2, with 7 nucleotides matching TRBD1. CDR1 is MNHEY and CDR2 is SVGAGI in the germline V gene. Germline trimming cut 2 bases from V and 5 bases from J; bases unmatched to any gene: 5. This CDR3 has 14 residues. The CDR3 sequence is CASSYRTGDYGYTF. The CDR3 coding sequence is TGTGCCAGCAGTTACCGCACAGGGGATTATGGCTACACCTTC.

The gene calls are TRBV20-1 and TRBJ2-3; 8 bases are a match to TRBD2. CDR1 is DFQATT and CDR2 is SNEGSKA in the germline V gene (reference sequence). The CDR3 sequence is 12 residues long. The CDR3 reads CSGGGGADTQYF. DNA of the CDR3: TGCAGCGGGGGGGGCGGAGCAGATACGCAGTATTTT.

This clonotype was counted many times. The CDR3 loop reads CASSSGTRGGGQHF. The CDR3 nucleotides read TGTGCCAGCAGCTCCGGGACGCGAGGAGGAGGACAGCATTTT. V and J are TRBV6-2 or TRBV6-3 and TRBJ1-5, with a tentative D call TRBD1 (5 bases). The V gene's germline CDR1 is MNHEY and CDR2 SVGEGT. The ends were cut back, 6 bases at V and 13 bases at J, with 22 bases in the middle. The CDR3 totals 14 residues.

This clonotype has at least ten counts. J is TRBJ2-1 and V is TRBV7-8, with unresolved D. Germline V gene sequence: CDR1 SGHVS, CDR2 FQNEAQ. The CDR3 runs 18 residues. V gave up 3 bases and J gave up 4 bases, with 22 bases separating them. The CDR3 spells CASSFGSSEHPVYNEQFF. The DNA of the CDR3 is TGTGCCAGCAGCTTTGGGTCCTCCGAGCACCCGGTTTACAATGAGCAGTTCTTC.

About this clonotype itself: An end of the junction does not agree with germline; a read error may underlie this. The chain recombines TRBV4-1 with TRBJ1-2; D not resolved. The CDR3 totals 14 residues. The germline V gene encodes CDR1 MGHRA and CDR2 YSYEKL. This chain's CDR3 is CTSSPPLPVEGYTF. CDR3 bases: TGCACCAGCAGCCCTCCCCTCCCAGTGGAGGGCTACACCTTC.

V usage is TRBV9 and J usage is TRBJ2-3; a weak D match, TRBD1 (5 bases). V was cut by 0 bases and J by 0 bases, with 14 bases left in between. Germline V gene lookup returns CDR1 SGDLS and CDR2 YYNGEE. The CDR3 loop spans 17 amino acids. In DNA, the CDR3 is TGTGCCAGCAGCGTAGTGGGAACAGGCACTAGCACAGATACGCAGTATTTT. It is translated as CASSVVGTGTSTDTQYF.

Ten or more counts support this clonotype. V is TRBV27 and J is TRBJ2-1, with D uncertain. V shed 2 bases and J shed 6 bases, with 8 bases lying between them. The germline gives CDR1 MNHEY, CDR2 SMNVEV (reference sequence). The CDR3 length is 13 residues. The CDR3, as DNA: TGTGCCAGCAGTTTAAAGGGTATCAATGAGCAGTTCTTC. Amino acids: CASSLKGINEQFF.

This clonotype has a count of ten or more. This rearrangement joins TRBV29-1 to TRBJ1-1, with D unclear. Germline CDR1 reads SQVTM; CDR2 reads ANQGSEA. This CDR3 contains 12 residues. V was clipped by 3 bases and J by 4 bases, with 9 bases between them. CDR3 in DNA: TGCAGCGTTGAGGGGATTGGCACTGAAGCTTTCTTT. Amino acid sequence: CSVEGIGTEAFF.

This clonotype was picked up many times. J is TRBJ1-1 and V is TRBV12-3 or TRBV12-4, with TRBD1 as a possible D gene (5 bases). Trimming cost V 6 bases and J 4 bases, with 21 bases left between them. CDR3 length equals 16 residues. The CDR3 region is CASSGGTVTDVTEAFF. CDR3 bases: TGTGCCAGCAGCGGCGGGACGGTAACGGATGTCACTGAAGCTTTCTTT.

This clonotype appeared a few times. This chain uses TRBV10-3 with TRBJ2-7; no reliable D call. Germline lookup yields CDR1 ENHRY and CDR2 SYGVKD. The CDR3 spans 14 residues. The V gene lost 3 bases and the J gene lost 4 bases, with 13 bases spanning the gap. CDR3 protein: CAISDRWNDYEQYF. The CDR3 region has the DNA TGTGCCATCAGTGATAGGTGGAATGATTACGAGCAGTACTTC.

This clonotype was seen ten or more times. V is TRBV20-1 and J is TRBJ2-5; possibly TRBD1 for D (5 bases). Germline lookup yields CDR1 DFQATT and CDR2 SNEGSKA (reference sequence). V was cut by 7 bases and J by 2 bases, with 14 bases left in between. The CDR3 sequence is 13 residues long. The CDR3 loop reads CSGPTANQETQYF. In DNA, the CDR3 is TGCAGTGGCCCGACAGCGAATCAAGAGACCCAGTACTTC.

The sample holds many counts of this clonotype. The chain combines TRBV20-1 with TRBJ2-3; D unresolved. The germline gives CDR1 DFQATT, CDR2 SNEGSKA (reference sequence). Trimming took off 0 bases at V and 2 bases at J, with 9 bases between the two ends. The CDR3 covers 14 residues. CDR3 nucleotides: TGCAGTGCTAGAGATGGACCTATCACAGATACGCAGTATTTT. Its translation is CSARDGPITDTQYF.

Many counts were recorded for this clonotype. The chain employs TRBV15 and TRBJ2-7, with 10 positions matching TRBD2. Looked up from germline, CDR1 is LNHNV and CDR2 is YYDKDF (reference sequence). The CDR3 contains 15 residues. J gave up 1 base and V 3 bases, and 3 bases lay outside the gene matches. CDR3 bases: TGTGCCACCAGCAGGATAGCGGGGGGATCCTACGAGCAGTACTTC. It encodes CATSRIAGGSYEQYF.

This clonotype turned up a few times. This sequence joins TRBV19 and TRBJ1-1; D gene unclear. V was pared by 8 bases and J by 5 bases, with 21 bases between. The V gene's germline CDR1 is LNHDA and CDR2 SQIVND (reference sequence). The CDR3 has 15 residues. The CDR3 region has the DNA TGTGCCAGTCACCCGGGAGGGCCGTATTGGACTGAAGCTTTCTTT. Its translation is CASHPGGPYWTEAFF.

The rearrangement uses TRBV11-2 and TRBJ2-7; weak D call: TRBD1 (5 bases). The CDR3 sequence is 15 residues long. Per the germline V gene, CDR1 is SGHAT and CDR2 is FQNNGV. V dropped 0 bases and J dropped 4 bases, with 13 bases sitting between them. CDR3 sequence: CASSLDQAGKYEQYF. CDR3 nucleotide sequence: TGTGCCAGCAGCTTAGATCAGGCAGGGAAGTACGAGCAGTACTTC.

This clonotype showed up many times. The chain employs TRBV7-2 and TRBJ1-1; D perhaps matches TRBD1 (6 bases). CDR1 is SGHTA, CDR2 FQGNSA, per germline. The V end was cut by 5 bases, the J end by 2 bases, with 12 bases between. This CDR3 is built from 14 residues. For the CDR3, the DNA is TGTGCCAGCAGCACCCGGACAGCTAACACTGAAGCTTTCTTT. Protein product: CASSTRTANTEAFF.

The chain combines TRBV29-1 with TRBJ2-5, with unresolved D. The CDR3 has 14 residues. V lost 4 bases and J lost 1, with 13 bases in between. CDR1 is SQVTM and CDR2 is ANQGSEA in the germline V gene. The chain's CDR3 is CSVVWRGSQETQYF. The CDR3 DNA is TGCAGCGTTGTATGGCGAGGTTCCCAAGAGACCCAGTACTTC.

Many counts were recorded for this clonotype. The J gene is TRBJ1-2, the V gene TRBV12-3 or TRBV12-4; D is unresolved. Trimming removed 5 bases from V and 6 bases from J, with 10 bases in between. The CDR3 is made up of 12 amino acids. In DNA, the CDR3 is TGTGCCAGCAGTCTGCTTTTGGATGGCTACACCTTC. Translation: CASSLLLDGYTF.

The sample holds one count of this clonotype. This chain connects TRBV4-1 to TRBJ1-6; a weak D match, TRBD1 (5 bases). Trimming removed 1 base at V and 9 bases at J, with 22 bases between. This CDR3 region has 18 residues. The V gene's germline CDR1 is MGHRA and CDR2 YSYEKL. The CDR3, as DNA: TGCGCCAGCAGCCAAGCGGTTGGTCCTTGGCTGGGGCTTTCACCCCTCCACTTT. Protein product: CASSQAVGPWLGLSPLHF.

This clonotype was counted at least ten times. The chain is built from TRBV7-8 and TRBJ1-3; possibly TRBD1 for D (6 bases). This CDR3 is built from 16 residues. Germline CDR1 SGHVS, CDR2 FQNEAQ. V was clipped by 2 bases and J by 1 base, with 12 bases between them. Here the CDR3 reads CASSLRRGGSGNTIYF. The CDR3 region has the DNA TGTGCCAGCAGCTTACGAAGAGGGGGTTCTGGAAACACCATATATTTT.